This TCR beta chain comes out of a study of blood T cell repertoires in COVID-19. Study-wide background: The United States, Italy and Spain supplied acute and convalescent COVID-19 samples.

Source study methods: It was from reference gene primer amplification that nucleated cell counts were estimated. Clones were read by immunoSEQ multiplex PCR, and TCRdb kept only the in-frame ones, dropping some. V and J calls and clone size are given by that table; D and trimming were obtained from the DNA. This table holds about 430,000 clones, 70% to 90% found once. Grouping used clinical history reported by participants in a survey and questionnaire. The CDR3 spans 14 residues. Per the germline V gene, CDR1 is SEHNR and CDR2 is FQNEAQ (reference sequence). Deletions cut 2 bases from V and 3 bases from J, with 10 bases between.

The sample was PBMCs or T cells enriched from blood (not recorded which). This sequence joins TRBV7-9 and TRBJ1-1; D not resolved. This clonotype was sampled from a woman younger than 30 who had been exposed to COVID-19. CDR3 bases: TGTGCCAGCAGCTTAAACGCAGCGGACACTGAAGCTTTCTTT. Translated: CASSLNAADTEAFF.